This TCR beta chain was recovered during a study of OX40 agonist ivuxolimab in advanced cancers. The CDR3 runs to 11 residues. V shed 7 bases and J shed 8 bases, with 11 bases lying between them. Germline CDR1 reads GTSNPN; CDR2 reads SVGIG (reference sequence). Measured with immunoSEQ multiplex PCR; TCRdb has only the in-frame clones, and not every one. This sample yields tens of thousands of clones, of which more than 75% are seen a single time; about 11% belongs to the top ten. The sample holds a few counts of this clone. The clonotype comes from an adult with an advanced solid tumor such as melanoma, head and neck, liver or kidney cancer. The sample was CD4+ or CD8+ T cells sorted from blood, taken in a trial of the OX40 agonist ivuxolimab. The rearrangement uses TRBV30 and TRBJ2-2; no reliable D call. The CDR3 reads CASTSTGELFF. Here the CDR3 DNA reads TGTGCCTCCACCTCTACAGGGGAGCTGTTTTTT. The variable domain in full, completed from reference TRBV30 and TRBJ2-2, reads SQTIHQWPATLVQPVGSPLSLECTVEGTSNPNLYWYRQAAGRGLQLLFYSVGIGQISSEVPQNLSASRPQDRQFILSSKKLLLSDSGFYLCASTSTGELFFGEGSRLTVL.